A selection of T cell receptor beta chains follows, all from one sample in a study of blood T cells in healthy people across ages. One entry per CDR3 protein, called by TCRdb with MiXCR from the 5' RACE reads. The sample lists 600,000 to 800,000 distinct CDR3 sequences; 52% were seen once. The sample taken for sequencing was blood. Source of these receptors: an elderly woman in good health. Both conserved end residues are part of each CDR3. D genes are given only for firm matches. Part of the rows lack a size; the others show once, few, many or a class for expanded clones.

d_call clone_size j_call v_call cdr3_aa cdr3_nt
- - TRBJ2-2 TRBV5-1 CASSSPDLSKGTGELFF TGCGCCAGCAGCTCCCCCGACTTGAGCAAGGGGACCGGGGAGCTGTTTTTT
- - TRBJ2-5 TRBV20-1 CSITGVSEETQYF TGCAGTATCACGGGGGTCTCTGAAGAGACCCAGTACTTC
TRBD2 many TRBJ2-1 TRBV7-2 CASSFRAGGNEQFF TGTGCCAGCAGTTTCCGGGCGGGAGGCAATGAGCAGTTCTTC
- - TRBJ2-7 TRBV5-6 CASSTERDTSYEQYF TGTGCCAGCAGTACGGAAAGGGACACCTCCTACGAGCAGTACTTC
- - TRBJ2-7 TRBV18 CASSPDSGGGEQYF TGTGCCAGCTCACCAGATTCAGGAGGGGGCGAGCAGTACTTC
- few TRBJ2-7 TRBV20-1 CSARDLLVGGYYEQYF TGCAGTGCTAGAGATCTTCTGGTAGGAGGTTACTACGAGCAGTACTTC
TRBD1 - TRBJ2-7 TRBV20-1 CSARLQGPDEQYF TGCAGTGCTAGACTACAGGGGCCTGACGAGCAGTACTTC
- - TRBJ2-3 TRBV5-1 CASSFSGRGSWDTQYF TGCGCCAGCAGCTTCAGCGGACGGGGGTCGTGGGATACGCAGTATTTT
TRBD2 - TRBJ2-1 TRBV5-1 CASSFLAGVPNEQFF TGCGCCAGCAGCTTCCTAGCGGGAGTTCCCAATGAGCAGTTCTTC
- few TRBJ2-1 TRBV7-9 CASSFGAYNEQFF TGTGCCAGCAGCTTTGGGGCTTACAATGAGCAGTTCTTC
- many TRBJ1-6 TRBV29-1 CSVAEAGRNSPLHF TGCAGCGTTGCAGAGGCAGGGCGGAATTCACCCCTCCACTTT
- - TRBJ2-1 TRBV7-2 CASSATSGTEQFF TGTGCCAGCAGCGCGACTTCCGGGACAGAGCAGTTCTTC
- few TRBJ2-3 TRBV29-1 CSVATREQYF TGCAGCGTGGCGACCCGGGAGCAGTATTTT
- - TRBJ2-3 TRBV15 CATSRDWANTDTQYF TGTGCCACCAGCAGAGATTGGGCAAACACAGATACGCAGTATTTT